What follows are 9 T cell receptor beta chains derived from one specimen sequenced in a study of CD8+ T cells in alopecia areata. Following RNA extraction, reverse transcription yielded cDNA that acted as the sequencing template. Produced via immunoSEQ multiplex PCR; TCRdb's table is partial and in-frame only. This table has 95,000 to 110,000 clones, 55% appearing once. The material sequenced was CD4+ T cells sorted from blood. These receptors were obtained from a human donor in good health.

The rearrangement joins TRBV29-1 to TRBJ2-6; D is possibly TRBD1 (5 bases). Germline values: CDR1 SQVTM, CDR2 ANQGSEA. V was shortened by 5 bases and J by 4 bases, with 12 bases between the two germline ends. The CDR3 contains 14 residues. DNA of the CDR3: TGCAGCGTTATGAAGGGGTCCGGGGCCAACGTCCTGACTTTC. Amino acid sequence: CSVMKGSGANVLTF.

The chain has TRBV7-2 and TRBJ1-6; D unresolved. CDR3 length equals 14 residues. Germline V lookup: CDR1 SGHTA, CDR2 FQGNSA. V dropped 6 bases and J dropped 2 bases, with 8 bases sitting between them. The CDR3 DNA sequence: TGTGCCAGCAGTTCTGGGCCCTATAATTCACCCCTCCACTTT. It translates to CASSSGPYNSPLHF.

The genes are TRBV27 and TRBJ1-1, with 10 bases identical to TRBD1. The junction had 11 bases not matched to a gene; V was cut back by 6 bases and J by 7 bases. The CDR3 totals 15 residues. Per the germline V gene, CDR1 is MNHEY and CDR2 is SMNVEV (reference sequence). CDR3 region: CASSQPGQGLGEAFF. CDR3 DNA sequence: TGTGCCAGCAGCCAACCGGGACAGGGGCTGGGTGAAGCTTTCTTT.

This clone was counted between two and nine times. V and J are TRBV7-2 and TRBJ2-1; 12 bases are a match to TRBD2. This CDR3 region has 17 residues. The V gene's germline CDR1 is SGHTA and CDR2 FQGNSA. Trimming at V came to 5 bases and at J to 4 bases, leaving 9 bases not matched to a gene. In nucleotides, the CDR3 is TGTGCCAGCAGCCGATCTAGCGGGGGGGCCGGGTACAATGAGCAGTTCTTC. As protein: CASSRSSGGAGYNEQFF.

The rearrangement joins TRBV20-1 to TRBJ1-1; D gene ambiguous. Germline assignment: CDR1 DFQATT and CDR2 SNEGSKA (reference sequence). This CDR3 contains 11 residues. The V and J ends lost 5 bases and 7 bases respectively, with 11 bases between them. The CDR3 nucleotides read TGCAGTGCTCAGAACCCCAGTGAAGCTTTCTTT. Protein: CSAQNPSEAFF.

J is TRBJ2-4 and V is TRBV6-6, with TRBD1 as a possible D gene (5 bases). Deletions cut 8 bases from V and 5 bases from J, with 10 bases between. This CDR3 spans 12 amino acids. The germline gives CDR1 MNHNY, CDR2 SVGAGI (reference sequence). CDR3 DNA sequence: TGTGCCAGCTCCCCGACAGAAAACATTCAGTACTTC. Translation: CASSPTENIQYF.

This clone showed up just a few times. The genes are TRBV14 and TRBJ2-1; D possibly corresponds to TRBD1 (5 bases). CDR1 is SGHDN and CDR2 is FVKESK in the germline V gene. This CDR3 region has 15 residues. Trimming took off 0 bases at V and 4 bases at J, with 10 bases between the two ends. This chain's CDR3 is CASSQDRGFYNEQFF. The CDR3 DNA follows: TGTGCCAGCAGCCAAGATAGGGGCTTTTACAATGAGCAGTTCTTC.

In this sample, this clone turned up a few times. The CDR3 sequence: CASSMMGTNEQFF. In DNA form, the CDR3 reads TGTGCCAGTAGTATGATGGGAACTAATGAGCAGTTCTTC. The genes are TRBV19 and TRBJ2-1, with no clear D. CDR1 and CDR2 (germline): LNHDA, SQIVND (reference sequence). Trimming pared 3 bases from V and 7 bases from J, leaving 10 bases between. CDR3 length: 13 amino acids.

This clone was recorded a few times. The chain carries TRBV29-1 and TRBJ1-1; D is perhaps TRBD1 (5 bases). The V end lost 7 bases, the J end lost 0 bases, and 15 bases lay between the germline ends. This CDR3 region has 14 residues. In germline, CDR1 is SQVTM, CDR2 ANQGSEA. CDR3 nucleotides: TGCAGCGGGGCGGGACTGGGGATGAACACTGAAGCTTTCTTT. Encoded protein: CSGAGLGMNTEAFF.